This T cell receptor beta chain stems from a study of T cell changes during pregnancy in multiple sclerosis. This CDR3 is built from 14 residues. V gave up 1 base and J gave up 5 bases, with 11 bases separating them. Germline loops: CDR1 PRHDT, CDR2 FYEKMQ (reference sequence). TCRdb keeps only in-frame clones here, not all; method: immunoSEQ multiplex PCR. The sample has fewer than 60,000 clones; under 95% are singletons. The sample in question was peripheral blood, obtained after pregnancy. The J gene is TRBJ1-1, the V gene TRBV13; no definite D call. The sequence was obtained from a female donor in good health, enrolled as a control in a pregnancy study. The chain's CDR3 is CASSLDGGATEAFF. CDR3 sequence (DNA): TGTGCCAGCAGCTTAGATGGAGGTGCGACTGAAGCTTTCTTT. Supplemented by reference TRBV13 and TRBJ1-1, the full variable domain reads AAGVIQSPRHLIKEKRETATLKCYPIPRHDTVYWYQQGPGQDPQFLISFYEKMQSDKGSIPDRFSAQQFSDYHSELNMSSLELGDSALYFCASSLDGGATEAFFGQGTRLTVV.